This entry lists 27 T cell receptor beta chains sequenced from one sample in a study of T-cell memory formation after mild COVID-19. Using its own MiXCR run on the 5' RACE reads, TCRdb lists one record per CDR3 protein. The table records under 300,000 distinct CDR3 sequences, roughly a tenth of them present only once. Sample: PBMCs or a T cell subset sorted from them (not recorded which). The source is a man in his late teens or twenties who had mild COVID-19 (a few samples of this study predate the infection). Cell type and time point are not known.

The table lists this clonotype with a few counts. This chain's CDR3 is CASSLRESPGELFF. DNA of the CDR3: TGTGCCAGCAGCTTAAGGGAGAGCCCCGGGGAGCTGTTTTTT. The chain uses TRBV13 and TRBJ2-2; a possible D gene is TRBD2 (5 bases). The CDR3 loop spans 14 amino acids. Germline V gene data show CDR1 as PRHDT and CDR2 as FYEKMQ (reference sequence). The V and J ends lost 2 bases and 6 bases respectively, with 10 bases between them.

The chain has TRBV12-3 or TRBV12-4 and TRBJ1-5; no reliable D call. V lost 5 bases and J 6 bases, leaving 8 bases between the germline ends. CDR3 length: 12 amino acids. The CDR3 loop reads CASSKYRQPQHF. The CDR3 region has the DNA TGTGCCAGCAGTAAATACCGTCAGCCCCAGCATTTT.

The V call is TRBV12-3 or TRBV12-4, the J call TRBJ1-4; no firm D call. Trimming cost V 6 bases and J 7 bases, with 15 bases left between them. The CDR3 is 14 amino acids. The CDR3 here is CASRAAGKVEKLFF. The CDR3 DNA sequence: TGTGCCAGCAGGGCGGCGGGGAAGGTTGAAAAACTGTTTTTT.

J is TRBJ2-7 and V is TRBV10-3; 7 nucleotides agree with TRBD2. Germline CDR1 reads ENHRY; CDR2 reads SYGVKD. J gave up 9 bases and V 10 bases, and 15 bases lay outside the gene matches. The CDR3 totals 13 residues. The CDR3 spells CATTRLARSGQYF. DNA for the CDR3: TGTGCCACGACCAGACTAGCTCGCTCGGGGCAGTACTTC.

There are many counts of this clonotype. V is TRBV4-3 and J is TRBJ2-2, with TRBD2 identical over 9 bases. There are 14 residues in the CDR3. Losses at the gene ends were 8 bases for V and 4 bases for J; bases not matched to a gene: 5. Germline CDR1 LGHNA, CDR2 YSLEER. The CDR3 nucleotides read TGCGCCAGCGGCGGGGGGGCCTCCACCGGGGAGCTGTTTTTT. Its translation: CASGGGASTGELFF.

This clonotype has only a few counts. This chain connects TRBV29-1 to TRBJ2-2; 7 nucleotides align to TRBD1. Germline loops: CDR1 SQVTM, CDR2 ANQGSEA. V trimming: 7 bases; J trimming: 1 base; junction bases outside the gene matches: 3. CDR3 length: 13 residues. The CDR3 loop is CSDRTGNTGELFF. The CDR3 DNA is TGCAGCGATAGGACAGGGAACACCGGGGAGCTGTTTTTT.

This clonotype was counted a few times. V and J are TRBV7-9 and TRBJ1-4; D unresolved. This CDR3 has 15 residues. Per germline, CDR1 SEHNR and CDR2 FQNEAQ (reference sequence). Trimming removed 0 bases at V and 8 bases at J, with 13 bases between. The CDR3 region has the DNA TGTGCCAGCAGCTTAGCTCCGAGGTTGGAGGAAAAACTGTTTTTT. Translating gives CASSLAPRLEEKLFF.

The CDR3 coding sequence is TGTGCCAGCAACGACCCGGGGGACTCAGAAGCTTTCTTT. Translation: CASNDPGDSEAFF. The genes are TRBV6-5 and TRBJ1-1; D may be TRBD1 (5 bases). CDR1 MNHEY and CDR2 SVGAGI come from the germline V gene. CDR3 length equals 13 residues. V was cut by 7 bases and J by 8 bases, with 17 bases left in between.

This chain's CDR3 is CASCRTFLETQYF. In nucleotides, the CDR3 is TGTGCCAGCTGTCGGACTTTTTTGGAGACCCAGTACTTC. V and J are TRBV7-2 and TRBJ2-5; D is possibly TRBD2 (5 bases). The V gene's germline CDR1 is SGHTA and CDR2 FQGNSA. The CDR3 totals 13 residues. V lost 8 bases and J 5 bases, leaving 15 bases between the germline ends.

CDR3: CSARQGWYEQYF. DNA for the CDR3: TGCAGCGCAAGACAGGGGTGGTACGAGCAGTACTTC. This chain joins TRBV29-1 and TRBJ2-7; 8 bases map to TRBD1. CDR3 length equals 12 residues. Germline CDR1 and CDR2: SQVTM and ANQGSEA. With 7 bases clipped from V and 4 bases from J, the junction kept 6 bases outside the gene matches.

This chain uses TRBV9 with TRBJ2-2, with D possibly being TRBD1 or TRBD2 (6 bases each). CDR3 length equals 16 residues. V was shortened by 0 bases and J by 4 bases, with 13 bases between the two germline ends. The germline CDR1 and CDR2 sequences are SGDLS and YYNGEE. The CDR3 reads CASSVVGGPSTGELFF. CDR3 nucleotide sequence: TGTGCCAGCAGCGTAGTGGGGGGCCCCTCCACCGGGGAGCTGTTTTTT.

The rearrangement uses TRBV5-1 and TRBJ1-2, with D possibly being TRBD1 (5 bases). The V gene lost 4 bases and the J gene lost 4 bases, with 14 bases spanning the gap. This CDR3 is built from 14 residues. The germline V gene has CDR1 SGHRS and CDR2 YFSETQ. The DNA of the CDR3 is TGCGCCAGCAGCCCGGGACCGACGACCTATGGCTACACCTTC. Amino acid sequence: CASSPGPTTYGYTF.

This clonotype was seen a few times. Written as DNA, the CDR3 is TGTGCCAGCAGTCCCGCGGGGGGCTTCTACGAGCAGTACGTC. This translates into CASSPAGGFYEQYV. The chain uses TRBV7-9 and TRBJ2-7, with 8 bases lining up with TRBD2. The V gene end was trimmed by 6 bases and the J gene end by 3 bases; junction bases not matched to a gene: 7. The germline V gene has CDR1 SEHNR and CDR2 FQNEAQ (reference sequence). The CDR3 totals 14 residues.

V gene TRBV6-4 combines with J gene TRBJ2-1; TRBD2 agrees at 13 bases. Germline values: CDR1 MRHNA, CDR2 SNTAGT. This CDR3 spans 18 amino acids. V gave up 2 bases and J gave up 4 bases; unmatched junction bases: 8. As DNA, the CDR3 is TGTGCCAGCAGTGACCCTACTAGCGGGGGGGCGGGGTACAATGAGCAGTTCTTC. Its protein product is CASSDPTSGGAGYNEQFF.

This clonotype showed up many times. The V call is TRBV10-3, the J call TRBJ1-3; D not certain. V was pared by 3 bases and J by 8 bases, with 17 bases between. The CDR3 runs to 15 residues. Germline assignment: CDR1 ENHRY and CDR2 SYGVKD. The DNA for the CDR3 is TGTGCCATCAGTGACGCCCACTCAAGCGGCGACACCATATATTTT. Translation gives CAISDAHSSGDTIYF.

The chain carries TRBV13 and TRBJ2-1; tentative D call: TRBD2 (6 bases). The V gene's germline CDR1 is PRHDT and CDR2 FYEKMQ (reference sequence). This CDR3 contains 15 residues. Deletions cut 0 bases from V and 9 bases from J, with 15 bases between. CDR3 sequence (DNA): TGTGCCAGCAGCTTAGGCGGGACTGACGAGGGTGAGCAGTTCTTC. Its translation: CASSLGGTDEGEQFF.

This clonotype has more than one count but fewer than ten. The CDR3 DNA reads as TGTGCCATCAGTGAGTCAGGCTCTAGCACAGATACGCAGTATTTT. This sequence encodes CAISESGSSTDTQYF. The chain has TRBV10-3 and TRBJ2-3; no clear D. Germline CDR1 reads ENHRY; CDR2 reads SYGVKD. Between the trimmed V and J ends, which lost 0 bases and 0 bases, there was a span of 7 bases. This CDR3 comprises 15 residues.

This chain connects TRBV18 to TRBJ2-1, with 8 bases lining up with TRBD1. J gave up 2 bases and V 3 bases, and 3 bases lay outside the gene matches. The CDR3 extends over 15 amino acids. Germline lookup yields CDR1 KGHSH and CDR2 LQKENI. Here the CDR3 DNA reads TGTGCCAGCTCACCGGGACAGGACCCCTACAATGAGCAGTTCTTC. It codes for CASSPGQDPYNEQFF.

The chain employs TRBV9 and TRBJ1-3, with D possibly being TRBD1 (6 bases). Germline-derived CDR1 and CDR2 are SGDLS and YYNGEE. Trimming removed 2 bases at V and 1 base at J, with 7 bases between. The CDR3 runs 14 residues. The CDR3 here is CASSVTGSGNTIYF. CDR3 in DNA: TGTGCCAGCAGCGTTACAGGGTCTGGAAACACCATATATTTT.

This clonotype has only a few counts. V and J are TRBV30 and TRBJ2-2; no clear D. Germline V lookup: CDR1 GTSNPN, CDR2 SVGIG (reference sequence). V dropped 4 bases and J dropped 6 bases, with 3 bases sitting between them. The length of the CDR3 is 10 residues. CDR3 DNA: TGTGCCTGGATGGCCGGGGAGCTGTTTTTT. Residues: CAWMAGELFF.

In its sample, this clonotype was seen many times. The genes are TRBV9 and TRBJ2-1; no reliable D call. V lost 2 bases and J 8 bases, leaving 11 bases between the germline ends. Germline-derived CDR1 and CDR2 are SGDLS and YYNGEE. CDR3 length: 13 residues. CDR3 DNA sequence: TGTGCCAGCAGCGTGGAAGGACGGGATGAGCAGTTCTTC. It specifies CASSVEGRDEQFF.

This clonotype was found many times. The chain combines TRBV3-1 with TRBJ2-5; D may be TRBD2 (5 bases). Germline V CDR1 and CDR2: LGHDT, YNNKEL (reference sequence). The ends were cut back, 4 bases at V and 0 bases at J, with 15 bases in the middle. The CDR3 spans 16 residues. The CDR3 region has the DNA TGTGCCAGCAGCCTGAGGACGGACTCGTACCAAGAGACCCAGTACTTC. Protein sequence: CASSLRTDSYQETQYF.

V gene TRBV20-1 combines with J gene TRBJ1-5; D remains ambiguous. This CDR3 contains 13 residues. The germline V gene encodes CDR1 DFQATT and CDR2 SNEGSKA (reference sequence). With 6 bases removed from V and 0 bases from J, the gap between germline ends came to 9 bases. The CDR3 nucleotides read TGCAGTGCCCCCCGGGATAGCAATCAGCCCCAGCATTTT. It translates to CSAPRDSNQPQHF.

This clonotype showed up many times. V usage is TRBV12-3 or TRBV12-4 and J usage is TRBJ2-5, with D tentatively TRBD1 (5 bases). The length of the CDR3 is 14 residues. V lost 5 bases and J 3 bases, leaving 13 bases between the germline ends. As DNA, the CDR3 is TGTGCCAGCAGTCCCACCTGGACAAAAGAGACCCAGTACTTC. Its translation: CASSPTWTKETQYF.

The V call is TRBV7-2, the J call TRBJ1-5; the D gene is possibly TRBD1 (5 bases). V was shortened by 1 base and J by 7 bases, with 8 bases between the two germline ends. The CDR3 is made up of 13 amino acids. In germline, CDR1 is SGHTA, CDR2 FQGNSA. The CDR3 region has the DNA TGTGCCAGCAGCTTAGGACAGCAACAGCCCCAGCATTTT. Translating gives CASSLGQQQPQHF.

A few counts support this clonotype. This chain joins TRBV7-3 and TRBJ1-4; 8 positions match TRBD1. V lost 4 bases and J lost 15; bases outside the gene matches: 4. Germline loops: CDR1 SGHTA, CDR2 FQGTGA. The CDR3 spans 11 residues. CDR3 nucleotide sequence: TGTGCCAGCAGCTCCCCGGGACAGGTGTTTTTT. This gives the protein CASSSPGQVFF.

The CDR3 loop reads CSASEGTGSTGELFF. CDR3 sequence (DNA): TGCAGTGCTAGTGAGGGGACAGGGTCCACCGGGGAGCTGTTTTTT. The chain employs TRBV20-1 and TRBJ2-2; 9 bases agree with TRBD1. The germline V gene has CDR1 DFQATT and CDR2 SNEGSKA (reference sequence). The CDR3 covers 15 residues. V was pared by 3 bases and J by 4 bases, with 6 bases of the junction left unmatched.